This TCR beta chain was documented in a study of PD-1 blockade in classical Hodgkin lymphoma. Study-wide findings and caveats: Relative to healthy donors, newly diagnosed patients reportedly had lower baseline TCR diversity, which was reported as lower still in relapsed/refractory patients. Those starting nivolumab under 1 year post-ASCT were excluded. Causes of the repertoire differences remain undefined, possibly disease activity or prior therapy.

Clones were sequenced by immunoSEQ multiplex PCR, and TCRdb holds only the in-frame ones, with some missing. The repertoire holds under 15,000 clones, with roughly 84% as singletons. The germline V and J ends were trimmed by 1 base and 2 bases, with 15 bases remaining between them. Germline-derived CDR1 and CDR2 are LNHDA and SQIVND (reference sequence). The CDR3 has 17 residues. Concerning this clone: Its antigen is as yet unknown.

Autologous stem cell transplantation was followed by relapse in every patient, and brentuximab vedotin exposure varied. When best responses were assessed, they were complete response, partial response or progressive disease. The rearrangement joins TRBV19 to TRBJ1-3; D gene unclear. The sequenced sample was peripheral blood mononuclear cells (PBMCs), obtained at baseline. The sequence was obtained from a human donor with classical Hodgkin lymphoma. CDR3 in DNA: TGTGCCAGTAGTATAGTTGCGGGTTTCCCCCCTGGAAACACCATATATTTT. This codes for CASSIVAGFPPGNTIYF.